This T cell receptor (beta chain) comes out of a study of blood T cell repertoires in COVID-19. For the study at large: COVID-19 samples from acute and convalescent phases originated in the United States, Italy and Spain.

There are 16 residues in the CDR3. The germline V and J ends were trimmed by 4 bases and 1 base, with 14 bases remaining between them. Germline V gives CDR1 SGHNT, CDR2 YYREEE (reference sequence). The assay was immunoSEQ multiplex PCR, and TCRdb's table has in-frame clones only and misses some. This table has 330,000 or so clones, around nine tenths appearing once. The chain joins TRBV5-4 to TRBJ2-2; tentative D call: TRBD1 (6 bases). The sample taken for sequencing was PBMCs or T cells enriched from blood (not recorded which). This TCR was recovered from a man aged 25 to 45 who had recovered from COVID-19. CDR3 nucleotides: TGTGCCAGCAGCCAAAAATTACAGGGGAACACCGGGGAGCTGTTTTTT. The encoded protein is CASSQKLQGNTGELFF.